The 15 T cell receptor beta chains listed next were all sequenced from one sample in a study of blood T cell repertoires in COVID-19. This table comes from immunoSEQ multiplex PCR, and its TCRdb copy is limited to in-frame clones, with some not included. Among about 270,000 clones listed, roughly nine tenths were seen once. The specimen was peripheral blood. The receptor set was obtained from a man aged 40-50 years with active or convalescent COVID-19.

The V gene is TRBV11-2, the J gene TRBJ1-1; D unresolved. Trimming removed 5 bases from V and 2 bases from J, with 9 bases in between. CDR1 and CDR2 from the germline V gene are SGHAT and FQNNGV. The CDR3 has 13 residues. The CDR3: CASSRGENTEAFF. The DNA of the CDR3 is TGTGCCAGCAGCCGCGGGGAAAACACTGAAGCTTTCTTT.

The chain carries TRBV5-4 and TRBJ2-5; 7 bases map to TRBD1. CDR1 and CDR2 from the germline V gene are SGHNT and YYREEE (reference sequence). V trimming: 3 bases; J trimming: 5 bases; junction bases outside the gene matches: 16. The CDR3 contains 17 residues. The CDR3 coding sequence is TGTGCCAGCAGCTCTGGTAGCAGACAGGGCCTATGGGAGACCCAGTACTTC. The encoded protein is CASSSGSRQGLWETQYF.

This rearrangement joins TRBV7-9 to TRBJ2-4, with 11 bases lining up with TRBD2. The CDR3 is 16 residues long. Trimming at V came to 5 bases and at J to 0 bases, leaving 3 bases not matched to a gene. Germline lookup yields CDR1 SEHNR and CDR2 FQNEAQ (reference sequence). Here the CDR3 DNA reads TGTGCCAGCAGCACTAGCGGGAGCGGAGCCAAAAACATTCAGTACTTC. Protein sequence: CASSTSGSGAKNIQYF.

This chain links TRBV4-1 with TRBJ2-7; a possible D gene is TRBD1 (6 bases). Trimming left V 2 bases short and J 5 bases short, with 10 bases between. CDR3 length: 13 residues. Germline CDR1 MGHRA, CDR2 YSYEKL. CDR3 sequence: CASSQTQGNEQYF. CDR3 DNA: TGCGCCAGCAGCCAAACTCAGGGGAACGAGCAGTACTTC.

V and J are TRBV28 and TRBJ2-2; D unclear. The germline V and J ends were trimmed by 7 bases and 0 bases, with 9 bases remaining between them. Germline values: CDR1 MDHEN, CDR2 SYDVKM. This CDR3 comprises 14 residues. The CDR3 sequence: CASIESPNTGELFF. The CDR3 DNA is TGTGCCAGCATAGAGTCACCGAACACCGGGGAGCTGTTTTTT. The full variable domain, completed using reference TRBV28 and TRBJ2-2, is DVKVTQSSRYLVKRTGEKVFLECVQDMDHENMFWYRQDPGLGLRLIYFSYDVKMKEKGDIPEGYSVSREKKERFSLILESASTNQTSMYLCASIESPNTGELFFGEGSRLTVL.

The chain couples TRBV6-1 to TRBJ2-7; unclear D gene. V was shortened by 2 bases and J by 3 bases, with 23 bases between the two germline ends. The CDR3 loop spans 18 amino acids. CDR1 is MNHNS and CDR2 is SASEGT in the germline V gene. As DNA, the CDR3 is TGTGCCAGCAGTGAATGGATAACTTTTCGGGTTTCAAGCTACGAGCAGTACTTC. This encodes CASSEWITFRVSSYEQYF.

This chain joins TRBV5-1 and TRBJ1-6; weak D call: TRBD1 (5 bases). The ends were cut back, 3 bases at V and 3 bases at J, with 13 bases in the middle. CDR3 length: 16 residues. Germline V gives CDR1 SGHRS, CDR2 YFSETQ. CDR3 in amino acids: CASSYLGRDYNSPLHF. CDR3 sequence (DNA): TGCGCCAGCAGCTACCTTGGCAGGGACTATAATTCACCCCTCCACTTT.

The V gene is TRBV10-3, the J gene TRBJ1-2; 7 bases agree with TRBD1. The CDR3 covers 13 residues. V shed 9 bases and J 5 bases; nucleotides not matched to a gene: 9. CDR1 ENHRY and CDR2 SYGVKD come from the germline V gene. CDR3 residues: CAIADRDLYGYTF. The CDR3 DNA follows: TGTGCCATAGCAGACAGGGACCTTTATGGCTACACCTTC.

V and J are TRBV13 and TRBJ1-1; D is perhaps TRBD1 (5 bases). This CDR3 comprises 14 residues. Germline CDR1 and CDR2: PRHDT and FYEKMQ (reference sequence). Trimming pared 3 bases from V and 1 base from J, leaving 9 bases between. Here the CDR3 DNA reads TGTGCCAGCAGCTTCGTAGGACAGAACACTGAAGCTTTCTTT. Translating gives CASSFVGQNTEAFF. The entire variable domain, with the rest obtained from reference TRBV13 and TRBJ1-1, is as follows: AAGVIQSPRHLIKEKRETATLKCYPIPRHDTVYWYQQGPGQDPQFLISFYEKMQSDKGSIPDRFSAQQFSDYHSELNMSSLELGDSALYFCASSFVGQNTEAFFGQGTRLTVV.

This rearrangement joins TRBV7-2 to TRBJ2-1; perhaps TRBD2 as D (5 bases). Deletions cut 7 bases from V and 0 bases from J, with 16 bases between. This CDR3 has 16 residues. CDR1 SGHTA and CDR2 FQGNSA come from the germline V gene. The CDR3 DNA sequence: TGTGCCAGCACCGGCAACGGGATAGCCTCCTACAATGAGCAGTTCTTC. This encodes CASTGNGIASYNEQFF.

V usage is TRBV2 and J usage is TRBJ1-1; the D is unclear. V lost 7 bases, J lost 4 bases, and 10 bases lay in between. The CDR3 totals 12 residues. Germline CDR1 reads SNHLY; CDR2 reads FYNNEI. The CDR3 DNA follows: TGTGCCAGCAATGGGGAGGGCACTGAAGCTTTCTTT. It encodes CASNGEGTEAFF.

The J gene is TRBJ1-2, the V gene TRBV3-1 (or the pseudogene TRBV3-2); 9 nucleotides align to TRBD1. V shed 1 base, J shed 7 bases, and the junction held 7 bases outside the gene matches. This CDR3 region has 15 residues. The germline gives CDR1 LGHDT, CDR2 YNNKEL (reference sequence). The DNA for the CDR3 is TGTGCCAGCAGCCAAGGGGGACAGGGAGGCGGTGGCTACACCTTC. Translating gives CASSQGGQGGGGYTF.

This clone was seen a few times. The chain uses TRBV10-3 and TRBJ2-5, with 10 bases lining up with TRBD1. The CDR3 length is 15 residues. Germline-derived CDR1 and CDR2 are ENHRY and SYGVKD. The trim removed 10 bases at V and 3 bases at J, leaving 11 bases unmatched. The CDR3, as DNA: TGTGCCACAAACCCGGGACAGGGGTTAAAAGAGACCCAGTACTTC. Translating it yields CATNPGQGLKETQYF.

This chain joins TRBV29-1 and TRBJ1-2, with TRBD1 matching over 8 bases. The V gene's germline CDR1 is SQVTM and CDR2 ANQGSEA. The CDR3 is made up of 13 amino acids. V dropped 6 bases and J dropped 5; count of bases not matched to a gene: 8. The CDR3 nucleotides read TGCAGCGTAGGGGTCGGACAGGGTTATGGCTACACCTTC. This sequence encodes CSVGVGQGYGYTF.

This clone occurred a few times. The rearrangement uses TRBV6-2 or TRBV6-3 and TRBJ1-5; D perhaps matches TRBD1 (5 bases). CDR3 length equals 15 residues. Trimming pared 2 bases from V and 2 bases from J, leaving 10 bases between. Germline lookup yields CDR1 MNHEY and CDR2 SVGEGT. CDR3 coding DNA: TGTGCCAGCAGTTACGGGGGGTCTGGCAATCAGCCCCAGCATTTT. Encoded protein: CASSYGGSGNQPQHF.